What follows are 28 T cell receptor beta chains derived from one specimen sequenced in a study of blood T cell repertoires in COVID-19. Clones were read by immunoSEQ multiplex PCR, and TCRdb kept only the in-frame ones, dropping some. The sample shows tens of thousands of clones, more than 90% of them seen only once. The sample taken for sequencing was peripheral blood. These receptors all come from a man aged 50-59 years with acute or convalescent COVID-19.

The gene calls are TRBV11-2 and TRBJ1-5; D not resolved. The V gene lost 1 base and the J gene lost 2 bases, with 9 bases spanning the gap. In germline, CDR1 is SGHAT, CDR2 FQNNGV. CDR3 length: 15 residues. In nucleotides, the CDR3 is TGTGCCAGCAGCTTAGGGCCAGAGGGCAATCAGCCCCAGCATTTT. Residues: CASSLGPEGNQPQHF.

This clone was observed a single time. The chain links TRBV9 to TRBJ2-1; possibly TRBD2 for D (6 bases). Germline CDR1 reads SGDLS; CDR2 reads YYNGEE. The length of the CDR3 is 14 residues. V lost 4 bases and J 4 bases, leaving 12 bases between the germline ends. CDR3 sequence: CASSRTGGYNEQFF. DNA for the CDR3: TGTGCCAGCAGCCGTACCGGGGGTTACAATGAGCAGTTCTTC.

J is TRBJ2-5 and V is TRBV19, with 7 bases matching TRBD1. The germline V gene encodes CDR1 LNHDA and CDR2 SQIVND (reference sequence). This CDR3 spans 15 amino acids. The V segment lost 1 base and the J segment 5 bases; nucleotides outside the gene matches: 7. CDR3 protein: CASSIVDREGETQYF. The CDR3 region has the DNA TGTGCCAGTAGTATAGTAGACAGGGAAGGGGAGACCCAGTACTTC.

The CDR3 coding sequence is TGTGCCAGTAGTGCAAGACTAGCGGGAGTGAATGAGCAGTTCTTC. Amino acid sequence: CASSARLAGVNEQFF. The V gene is TRBV19, the J gene TRBJ2-1; 12 bases map to TRBD2. With V trimmed by 5 bases and J by 7 bases, 6 bases remained unmatched. CDR1 and CDR2 from the germline V gene are LNHDA and SQIVND (reference sequence). The CDR3 is 15 amino acids.

This chain uses TRBV7-9 with TRBJ1-3, with D perhaps matching TRBD1 (6 bases). With 4 bases removed from V and 0 bases from J, the gap between germline ends came to 10 bases. From germline, CDR1 is SEHNR and CDR2 FQNEAQ (reference sequence). This CDR3 spans 15 amino acids. CDR3 sequence reads: CASSSTGNSGNTIYF. The CDR3 DNA is TGTGCCAGCAGCTCGACAGGAAACTCTGGAAACACCATATATTTT.

V usage is TRBV5-5 and J usage is TRBJ2-2, with a tentative D call TRBD2 (5 bases). V was clipped by 5 bases and J by 1 base, with 12 bases between them. Per germline, CDR1 SGHKS and CDR2 YYEKEE (reference sequence). The CDR3 covers 15 residues. The CDR3: CASSQTRRNTGELFF. The CDR3 DNA follows: TGTGCCAGCAGTCAAACTAGAAGGAACACCGGGGAGCTGTTTTTT. Supplemented by reference TRBV5-5 and TRBJ2-2, the full variable domain reads DAGVTQSPTHLIKTRGQQVTLRCSPISGHKSVSWYQQVLGQGPQFIFQYYEKEERGRGNFPDRFSARQFPNYSSELNVNALLLGDSALYLCASSQTRRNTGELFFGEGSRLTVL.

This sequence joins TRBV6-6 and TRBJ2-5, with D uncertain. V was trimmed by 4 bases and J by 1 base, leaving 16 bases between them. The CDR3 consists of 16 residues. Germline assignment: CDR1 MNHNY and CDR2 SVGAGI (reference sequence). The CDR3 DNA reads as TGTGCCAGCAGTTTCCCCGAAGTGGGCAGCCAAGAGACCCAGTACTTC. It encodes CASSFPEVGSQETQYF.

The chain combines TRBV9 with TRBJ2-3, with 9 positions matching TRBD2. CDR1 is SGDLS, CDR2 YYNGEE, per germline. The CDR3 runs to 15 residues. With 7 bases clipped from V and 2 bases from J, the junction kept 8 bases outside the gene matches. The chain's CDR3 is CASAVAGETTDTQYF. The CDR3 DNA follows: TGTGCCAGCGCCGTAGCGGGGGAGACCACAGATACGCAGTATTTT. Looking up the rest from reference TRBV9 and TRBJ2-3 gives the full variable domain: DSGVTQTPKHLITATGQRVTLRCSPRSGDLSVYWYQQSLDQGLQFLIQYYNGEERAKGNILERFSAQQFPDLHSELNLSSLELGDSALYFCASAVAGETTDTQYFGPGTRLTVL.

The V and J genes are TRBV27 and TRBJ2-1; D is unresolved. Trimming shortened V by 6 bases and J by 5 bases, and 8 bases separated the two germline ends. CDR3 size: 12 residues. From germline, CDR1 is MNHEY and CDR2 SMNVEV (reference sequence). CDR3 sequence: CASRAAHNEQFF. The CDR3 region has the DNA TGTGCCAGCAGGGCTGCCCACAATGAGCAGTTCTTC.

The chain recombines TRBV19 with TRBJ2-1, with D possibly matching TRBD2 (5 bases). Per germline, CDR1 LNHDA and CDR2 SQIVND (reference sequence). The CDR3 contains 13 residues. Trimming pared 4 bases from V and 10 bases from J, leaving 14 bases between. The CDR3 DNA reads TGTGCCAGTAGTACTCAGCAGAGGGCCGAGCAGTTCTTC. Protein product: CASSTQQRAEQFF. Looking up the rest from reference TRBV19 and TRBJ2-1 gives the full variable domain: DGGITQSPKYLFRKEGQNVTLSCEQNLNHDAMYWYRQDPGQGLRLIYYSQIVNDFQKGDIAEGYSVSREKKESFPLTVTSAQKNPTAFYLCASSTQQRAEQFFGPGTRLTVL.

The genes are TRBV28 and TRBJ1-4, with 8 bases lining up with TRBD1. Germline V CDR1 and CDR2: MDHEN, SYDVKM. The CDR3 extends over 15 amino acids. Trimming at V came to 3 bases and at J to 8 bases, leaving 8 bases not matched to a gene. CDR3 residues: CASSLPSSGGEKLFF. The CDR3 DNA reads as TGTGCCAGCAGTTTGCCCTCGTCAGGGGGCGAAAAACTGTTTTTT.

The chain recombines TRBV6-1 with TRBJ2-3, with 9 bases matching TRBD2. With 4 bases clipped from V and 6 bases from J, the junction kept 11 bases outside the gene matches. This CDR3 comprises 16 residues. Per germline, CDR1 MNHNS and CDR2 SASEGT. This CDR3 reads CASSVPGTSIRDTQYF. The CDR3 region has the DNA TGTGCCAGCAGTGTGCCCGGGACTAGCATTCGGGATACGCAGTATTTT.

The chain couples TRBV5-5 to TRBJ2-5, with TRBD2 matching 7 bases. CDR1 SGHKS and CDR2 YYEKEE come from the germline V gene (reference sequence). The CDR3 contains 15 residues. Germline trimming cut 5 bases from V and 5 bases from J; bases unmatched to any gene: 12. The CDR3 DNA is TGTGCCAGCAGTTATGTCGGGACTACTGGTGAGACCCAGTACTTC. It is translated as CASSYVGTTGETQYF.

The genes are TRBV28 and TRBJ1-3, with D possibly TRBD1 on 5 matching bases. V was clipped by 5 bases and J by 0 bases, with 14 bases between them. This CDR3 is 16 amino acids long. Per germline, CDR1 MDHEN and CDR2 SYDVKM. CDR3 sequence reads: CASSPPTGGSGNTIYF. In DNA form, the CDR3 reads TGTGCCAGCAGTCCTCCCACGGGGGGCTCTGGAAACACCATATATTTT. The whole variable domain, filled in from reference TRBV28 and TRBJ1-3, reads DVKVTQSSRYLVKRTGEKVFLECVQDMDHENMFWYRQDPGLGLRLIYFSYDVKMKEKGDIPEGYSVSREKKERFSLILESASTNQTSMYLCASSPPTGGSGNTIYFGEGSWLTVV.

The V and J genes are TRBV7-2 and TRBJ2-1, with a possible D match to TRBD2 (7 bases). Between the trimmed V and J ends, which lost 6 bases and 3 bases, there was a span of 18 bases. There are 16 residues in the CDR3. Germline CDR1 is SGHTA and CDR2 is FQGNSA. CDR3 residues: CASRLTGGGGYNEQFF. The CDR3 nucleotides read TGTGCCAGCAGATTAACGGGGGGCGGTGGCTACAATGAGCAGTTCTTC.

This rearrangement joins TRBV19 to TRBJ2-2; tentative D call: TRBD2 (6 bases). V gave up 7 bases and J gave up 2 bases, with 17 bases separating them. This CDR3 spans 16 amino acids. Germline assignment: CDR1 LNHDA and CDR2 SQIVND (reference sequence). The CDR3 region is CASTPPGTLNTGELFF. DNA for the CDR3: TGTGCCAGTACGCCCCCGGGGACTCTAAACACCGGGGAGCTGTTTTTT.

The chain links TRBV28 to TRBJ1-1; perhaps TRBD1 as D (5 bases). CDR1 and CDR2 (germline): MDHEN, SYDVKM. V shed 2 bases and J shed 5 bases, with 12 bases lying between them. This CDR3 has 14 amino acids. CDR3 amino acids: CASSLAGAVTEAFF. The CDR3, as DNA: TGTGCCAGCAGTTTAGCTGGGGCGGTTACTGAAGCTTTCTTT.

In this sample, this clone turned up a few times. This CDR3 is CASSLVGTGRTPLHF. CDR3 DNA: TGTGCCAGCAGCTTAGTCGGGACAGGGAGGACACCCCTCCACTTT. The genes are TRBV7-8 and TRBJ1-6; the match to TRBD1 covers 9 bases. Germline V gene data show CDR1 as SGHVS and CDR2 as FQNEAQ. Germline trimming cut 1 base from V and 11 bases from J; bases unmatched to any gene: 6. The CDR3 has 15 amino acids.

This clone was counted a single time. The rearrangement joins TRBV15 to TRBJ2-1; a weak D match, TRBD1 (5 bases). Trimming pared 1 base from V and 9 bases from J, leaving 16 bases between. The CDR3 extends over 15 amino acids. Germline V gene data show CDR1 as LNHNV and CDR2 as YYDKDF (reference sequence). The CDR3 reads CATSRGYETVAEQFF. The CDR3 DNA follows: TGTGCCACCAGCAGAGGTTACGAGACAGTTGCTGAGCAGTTCTTC.

The V call is TRBV21-1, the J call TRBJ1-5; the table calls TRBD1, which could not be checked here. TRBV21-1 is noted as a pseudogene. There are 20 residues in the CDR3. The CDR3 region has the DNA TGTGCCAGCAGCAAACGAATGAACAGGGACCTTACGCCCCAATATCAGCCCCAGCATTTT. It codes for CASSKRMNRDLTPQYQPQHF.

The rearrangement joins TRBV5-1 to TRBJ2-1; D might be TRBD2 (7 bases). From germline, CDR1 is SGHRS and CDR2 YFSETQ. CDR3 size: 15 residues. Trimming cost V 4 bases and J 6 bases, with 17 bases left between them. The CDR3 nucleotides read TGCGCCAGCAGCCCGAGGGGGGGCCGAAGCAATGAGCAGTTCTTC. This encodes CASSPRGGRSNEQFF.

CDR3 DNA: TGTGCCAGCAGCTGGGACAGGGGTTCGGCTAATGAAAAACTGTTTTTT. Translation: CASSWDRGSANEKLFF. The rearrangement links TRBV7-9 to TRBJ1-4, with TRBD1 identical over 10 bases. Trimming cost V 4 bases and J 3 bases; bases outside gene matches: 5. CDR3 length: 16 residues. Germline loops: CDR1 SEHNR, CDR2 FQNEAQ (reference sequence).

The sample holds one count of this clone. The chain has TRBV19 and TRBJ1-1; 10 bases align to TRBD1. V trimming: 4 bases; J trimming: 1 base; junction bases outside the gene matches: 6. Looked up from germline, CDR1 is LNHDA and CDR2 is SQIVND (reference sequence). The CDR3 contains 16 residues. CDR3 residues: CASSTGTGVTNTEAFF. In DNA form, the CDR3 reads TGTGCCAGTAGTACCGGGACAGGGGTAACGAACACTGAAGCTTTCTTT. Full variable domain (rest looked up from reference TRBV19 and TRBJ1-1): DGGITQSPKYLFRKEGQNVTLSCEQNLNHDAMYWYRQDPGQGLRLIYYSQIVNDFQKGDIAEGYSVSREKKESFPLTVTSAQKNPTAFYLCASSTGTGVTNTEAFFGQGTRLTVV.

This clone occurred once. The chain links TRBV28 to TRBJ1-5; D not resolved. The V gene's germline CDR1 is MDHEN and CDR2 SYDVKM. This CDR3 contains 18 residues. V was cut by 1 base and J by 1 base, with 17 bases left in between. CDR3 DNA sequence: TGTGCCAGCAGTTTATTTGGCCAGGTTGCCTTGAGCAATCAGCCCCAGCATTTT. Translated, it gives CASSLFGQVALSNQPQHF.

The chain carries TRBV19 and TRBJ1-2, with D possibly being TRBD1 (6 bases). Germline V gene lookup returns CDR1 LNHDA and CDR2 SQIVND (reference sequence). The CDR3 runs to 12 residues. V was trimmed by 7 bases and J by 7 bases, leaving 13 bases between them. The CDR3 loop is CASTTGSSGYTF. The CDR3 DNA is TGTGCCAGTACAACAGGGTCTTCTGGCTACACCTTC.

The chain carries TRBV19 and TRBJ2-3, with no clear D. Germline CDR1 LNHDA, CDR2 SQIVND (reference sequence). Trimming removed 2 bases at V and 2 bases at J, with 11 bases between. CDR3 length: 15 residues. The CDR3 reads CASSIYWSTTDTQYF. CDR3 nucleotides: TGTGCCAGTAGTATATATTGGTCTACCACAGATACGCAGTATTTT. Combining the CDR3 with reference TRBV19 and TRBJ2-3 gives the whole variable domain DGGITQSPKYLFRKEGQNVTLSCEQNLNHDAMYWYRQDPGQGLRLIYYSQIVNDFQKGDIAEGYSVSREKKESFPLTVTSAQKNPTAFYLCASSIYWSTTDTQYFGPGTRLTVL.

V gene TRBV5-1 combines with J gene TRBJ2-3; D may be TRBD2 (6 bases). Germline loops: CDR1 SGHRS, CDR2 YFSETQ. The V end was cut by 0 bases, the J end by 6 bases, with 14 bases between. CDR3 length equals 15 residues. CDR3 protein: CASSLGGVSWDTQYF. DNA of the CDR3: TGCGCCAGCAGCTTGGGCGGGGTGAGTTGGGATACGCAGTATTTT.

This clone was found a few times. This rearrangement joins TRBV4-2 to TRBJ2-5; TRBD2 matches 11 bases. Germline V gene data show CDR1 as LGHNA and CDR2 as YNFKEQ. CDR3 size: 16 residues. Germline trimming cut 2 bases from V and 5 bases from J; bases unmatched to any gene: 7. The CDR3 DNA reads as TGTGCCAGCAGCCAATTCCTAGCGGGAGGAGGCGAGACCCAGTACTTC. Encoded protein: CASSQFLAGGGETQYF.